This is a list of T cell receptor beta chains from one sample in a study of T-cell memory formation after mild COVID-19. TCRdb reprocessed the 5' RACE reads via MiXCR and lists one record per CDR3 protein. Found here are nearly 110,000 distinct CDR3 sequences, under 15% of them singletons; the top ten hold 30% to 45%. Input material: PBMCs or a T cell subset sorted from them (not recorded which). The receptors derive from a young man who had mild COVID-19 (a few samples of this study predate the infection). Cell type and time point are not known. Both conserved end residues are part of each CDR3. A D gene is named only where the DNA matches it firmly. Rows may omit the clone size; those that give it use once, few, many or a size class.

>TRBJ1-1|TRBV28|.|.
TGTGCCAGCAGTCCGGGCCTCCACTCCACTGAAGCTTTCTTT
CASSPGLHSTEAFF
>TRBJ1-2|TRBV4-1|.|few
TGCGCCAGCAGGTCCCCGGGACCGATCTATGGCTACACCTTC
CASRSPGPIYGYTF
>TRBJ1-1|TRBV4-1|.|.
TGCGCCAGCAGCCAAAACGGGGGGACTGAAGCTTTCTTT
CASSQNGGTEAFF
>TRBJ2-1|TRBV2|TRBD2|few
TGTGCCAGCAGTGAAAGACTAGCGGGGGGAAATGAGCAGTTCTTC
CASSERLAGGNEQFF
>TRBJ1-6|TRBV5-6|.|.
TGTGCCAGCAGCTTGCAGGAGTATAATTCACCCCTCCACTTT
CASSLQEYNSPLHF
>TRBJ2-1|TRBV7-9|.|many
TGTGCCAGCAGCTCGGTCGGCGGGGAGCAGTTCTTC
CASSSVGGEQFF
>TRBJ2-5|TRBV5-1|TRBD1|few
TGCGCCAGCAGCGATCGGACAGGGGATGATCGCCCCGCCCCGCACCAAGAGACCCAGTACTTC
CASSDRTGDDRPAPHQETQYF
>TRBJ2-2|TRBV6-1|TRBD1|.
TGTGCCAGTAAAGGGACAGAGAACACCGGGGAGCTGTTTTTT
CASKGTENTGELFF
>TRBJ1-1|TRBV6-2/TRBV6-3|.|few
TGTGCCAGCAGTTTCGTCCGCGAAGCTTTCTTT
CASSFVREAFF
>TRBJ1-1|TRBV11-2|.|.
TGTGCCAGCAGCCCGTTGGACAGAGCCGGAGAAGCTTTCTTT
CASSPLDRAGEAFF
>TRBJ1-2|TRBV6-2/TRBV6-3|.|few
TGTGCCAGCACCACAGGGCTTTATGGCTACACCTTC
CASTTGLYGYTF
>TRBJ2-7|TRBV13|TRBD1|few
TGTGCCAGCGGGAAACCGGGACAGGGTTCCTACGAGCAGTACTTC
CASGKPGQGSYEQYF
>TRBJ2-3|TRBV27|TRBD1|once
TGTGCCAGCAGTGGAAGGACAGGGGCACCTGTCACAGATACGCAGTATTTT
CASSGRTGAPVTDTQYF
>TRBJ2-3|TRBV5-6|.|many
TGTGCCAGCAGCTTACCGGGGGGCAGGGTAGATACGCAGTATTTT
CASSLPGGRVDTQYF
>TRBJ1-1|TRBV7-8|TRBD1|.
TGTGCCAGCAGCTATTGGGACAGGGGGTACACTGAAGCTTTCTTT
CASSYWDRGYTEAFF
>TRBJ2-1|TRBV10-3|.|few
TGTGCCATCAGTGATCGGGGTCTGAGAGAGCAGTTCTTC
CAISDRGLREQFF
>TRBJ2-1|TRBV7-2|TRBD2|few
TGTGCCAGCAGCTTAGCTGGCGGGGGGGCCCCCCACAATGAGCAGTTCTTC
CASSLAGGGAPHNEQFF
>TRBJ1-3|TRBV7-9|.|.
TGTGCCAGCACCACGGGGACGACCGGGGGCACCATATATTTT
CASTTGTTGGTIYF
>TRBJ2-1|TRBV7-9|.|.
TGTGCCAGCAGCGAGGAAGGGACCAATGAGCAGTTCTTC
CASSEEGTNEQFF
>TRBJ2-4|TRBV7-9|.|.
TGTGCCAGCGAGGTCAGAGAGAAAAACATTCAGTACTTC
CASEVREKNIQYF
>TRBJ1-2|TRBV7-8|.|many
TGTGCCAGCAGCTTAGCCGCGGGGCCGGCGGGGGGCTACACCTTC
CASSLAAGPAGGYTF
>TRBJ1-1|TRBV10-3|TRBD1|.
TGTGCCATCACTGGGACAGGGGACCTCCTTGCTGAAGCTTTCTTT
CAITGTGDLLAEAFF
>TRBJ1-6|TRBV6-6|.|.
TGTGCCAGCAGTGATAGGGTTTCCTATAATTCACCCCTCCACTTT
CASSDRVSYNSPLHF
>TRBJ2-5|TRBV20-1|.|few
TGCAGTGCCGGGCCGGGGGCCTGGGAGACCCAGTACTTC
CSAGPGAWETQYF
>TRBJ2-6|TRBV7-9|.|many
TGTGCCAGCAGCCCCCCCACTGGGGCCAACGTCCTGACTTTC
CASSPPTGANVLTF
>TRBJ2-1|TRBV30|TRBD2|.
TGTGCCTGGAGTGTCGGGCTAGCGGGGTACAATGAGCAGTTCTTC
CAWSVGLAGYNEQFF
>TRBJ2-3|TRBV6-6|.|few
TGTGCCAGCAGCGGCGAATTTATAGATACGCAGTATTTT
CASSGEFIDTQYF
>TRBJ2-7|TRBV6-2/TRBV6-3|.|.
TGTGCCAGCAGTTACAATGCTCAATCCCTCTACGAGCAGTACTTC
CASSYNAQSLYEQYF
>TRBJ2-7|TRBV5-1|.|.
TGCGCCAGCAGCTTGGGTGAGAAGCAGTACTTC
CASSLGEKQYF
>TRBJ1-1|TRBV6-5|.|.
TGTGCCAGCAGTCTCCAGGGCACTGAAGCTTTCTTT
CASSLQGTEAFF
>TRBJ2-7|TRBV4-3|TRBD1|.
TGCGCCAGCAGCCAAGAGGACAGGGTCTCGAACGAGCAGTACTTC
CASSQEDRVSNEQYF